The 18 T cell receptor beta chains reported below all come from one sample, sequenced in a study of monozygotic twins with inflammatory bowel disease (dated by TCRdb to between 2017 and 2020). Libraries were made using 5' RACE. TCRdb names Illumina HiSeq 2500 as the instrument used. TCRdb reprocessed the reads, reporting each CDR3 protein sequence once and no DNA. This sample's records show over 150,000 distinct CDR3 sequences. The ten biggest clones cover 2% to 3% of the sample. The sample taken for sequencing was blood. The receptors come from a human donor with ulcerative colitis or Crohn's disease, or a healthy co-twin of an affected twin (not recorded which).

The rearrangement joins TRBV12-3 or TRBV12-4 to TRBJ2-1; lacking DNA, the TRBD1 call made by TCRdb goes unchecked. The CDR3 runs to 14 residues. CDR3 residues: CASSSSGLGGVEFF.

The gene calls are TRBV5-5 and TRBJ2-1; TCRdb returns TRBD1, unconfirmable since there is no DNA. This CDR3 has 13 amino acids. Germline assignment: CDR1 SGHKS and CDR2 YYEKEE (reference sequence). This chain's CDR3 is CASSGTGSREQFF.

The chain carries TRBV4-2 and TRBJ1-2; the TRBD1 assignment by TCRdb is unverifiable without DNA. The CDR3 is 13 amino acids. Per the germline V gene, CDR1 is LGHNA and CDR2 is YNFKEQ. This chain's CDR3 is CASSHDRDYGYTF.

This chain connects TRBV5-4 to TRBJ2-2. Germline lookup yields CDR1 SGHNT and CDR2 YYREEE (reference sequence). The CDR3 loop spans 14 amino acids. CDR3 residues: CASSSRHNTGELFF.

V usage is TRBV5-1 and J usage is TRBJ2-3; the D call of TRBD1 rests on TCRdb alone, since no DNA is present to check it. Germline V gene data show CDR1 as SGHRS and CDR2 as YFSETQ. The CDR3 spans 16 residues. CDR3 sequence reads: CASSAQPGLAADTQYF.

The CDR3 here is CASSLSQENTEAFF. The rearrangement uses TRBV5-1 and TRBJ1-1. The CDR3 has 14 residues. The germline CDR1 and CDR2 sequences are SGHRS and YFSETQ.

The genes are TRBV5-5 and TRBJ2-6; TCRdb calls TRBD2, which cannot be checked without DNA. The CDR3 is 17 amino acids. Per the germline V gene, CDR1 is SGHKS and CDR2 is YYEKEE (reference sequence). CDR3 residues: CASSLGRAGTGANVLTF.

CDR3 amino acids: CASSLGLAGVNELFF. The V call is TRBV7-9, the J call TRBJ2-1; TCRdb reports TRBD2, a call that lacks DNA to check it against. Germline V lookup: CDR1 SEHNR, CDR2 FQNEAQ (reference sequence). The CDR3 covers 15 residues. Together with reference TRBV7-9 and TRBJ2-1, the CDR3 gives the full variable domain: DTGVSQNPRHKITKRGQNVTFRCDPISEHNRLYWYRQTLGQGPEFLTYFQNEAQLEKSRLLSDRFSAERPKGSFSTLEIQRTEQGDSAMYLCASSLGLAGVNELFFGPGTRLTVL.

V usage is TRBV5-5 and J usage is TRBJ2-3; TCRdb lists TRBD2, though no DNA is available to test this call. This CDR3 comprises 16 residues. Germline CDR1 and CDR2: SGHKS and YYEKEE (reference sequence). CDR3 residues: CASSSERGAHTDTQYF.

The chain has TRBV19 and TRBJ1-2; TCRdb picks TRBD1, but there is no DNA to check that call. The V gene's germline CDR1 is LNHDA and CDR2 SQIVND (reference sequence). This CDR3 region has 13 residues. The CDR3 sequence: CASSFSGFYGYTF.

The CDR3 sequence is CASSPGQSYEQYF. V is TRBV27 and J is TRBJ2-7; TCRdb calls TRBD1, which cannot be checked without DNA. In germline, CDR1 is MNHEY, CDR2 SMNVEV (reference sequence). This CDR3 is built from 13 residues.

The chain has TRBV18 and TRBJ2-3; TCRdb proposes TRBD1, but this gene call is untestable without DNA. The CDR3 sequence is 15 residues long. From germline, CDR1 is KGHSH and CDR2 LQKENI. The CDR3 loop is CASSPGPLTPDTQYF.

The chain employs TRBV4-1 and TRBJ2-7. The CDR3 is made up of 16 amino acids. Germline V gene lookup returns CDR1 MGHRA and CDR2 YSYEKL. This CDR3 reads CASSQEASGPTYEQYF.

The chain carries TRBV2 and TRBJ2-1. This CDR3 spans 15 amino acids. Germline V gene lookup returns CDR1 SNHLY and CDR2 FYNNEI. The chain's CDR3 is CASSVAGPPYNEQFF.

The gene calls are TRBV5-1 and TRBJ2-7; the TCRdb call, TRBD1, lacks DNA for checking. This CDR3 is built from 15 residues. CDR1 is SGHRS and CDR2 is YFSETQ in the germline V gene. The CDR3 is CASSLGAGNDYEQYF.

This CDR3 reads CAILRAGNTEAFF. The chain links TRBV28 to TRBJ1-1. The CDR3 covers 13 residues. Germline loops: CDR1 MDHEN, CDR2 SYDVKM.

CDR3 residues: CASTLRASGSVRIF. The chain combines TRBV6-2 or TRBV6-3 with TRBJ2-1; TCRdb selects TRBD2, and the lack of DNA leaves this call unchecked. The CDR3 length is 14 residues. Germline lookup yields CDR1 MNHEY and CDR2 SVGEGT.

The chain has TRBV20-1 and TRBJ2-1; no DNA is available, so the TRBD2 call from TCRdb remains unchecked. Looked up from germline, CDR1 is DFQATT and CDR2 is SNEGSKA (reference sequence). This CDR3 has 15 residues. CDR3 amino acids: CSARSGERDYNEQFF.